This T cell receptor (beta chain) is from a study of OX40 agonist ivuxolimab in advanced cancers. Data came from immunoSEQ multiplex PCR; TCRdb stores just in-frame clones and leaves some out. This sample yields about 79,000 clones, of which 90% are seen a single time; 0.25% to 0.35% belongs to the top ten. The source of this sequence is an adult with an advanced solid tumor such as melanoma, head and neck, liver or kidney cancer. The sample was CD4+ or CD8+ T cells sorted from blood, taken in a trial of the OX40 agonist ivuxolimab.

CDR3 coding DNA: TGTGCCAGCAGGCCCCTGACACATTCAAATTCACCCCTCCACTTT. Residues: CASRPLTHSNSPLHF. V usage is TRBV6-5 and J usage is TRBJ1-6; D is uncertain. From germline, CDR1 is MNHEY and CDR2 SVGAGI. V was pared by 6 bases and J by 7 bases, with 16 bases between. This CDR3 is 15 amino acids long.